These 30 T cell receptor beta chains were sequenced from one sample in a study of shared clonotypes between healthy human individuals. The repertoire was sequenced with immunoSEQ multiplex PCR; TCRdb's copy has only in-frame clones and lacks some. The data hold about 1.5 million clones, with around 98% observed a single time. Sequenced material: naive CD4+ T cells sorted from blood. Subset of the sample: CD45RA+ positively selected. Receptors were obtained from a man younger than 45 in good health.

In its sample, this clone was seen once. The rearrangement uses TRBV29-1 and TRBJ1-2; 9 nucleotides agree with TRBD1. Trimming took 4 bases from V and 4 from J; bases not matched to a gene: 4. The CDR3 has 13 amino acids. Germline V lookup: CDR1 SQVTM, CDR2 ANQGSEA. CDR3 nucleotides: TGCAGCGTTGGAGGACAGGGGACCTATGGCTACACCTTC. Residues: CSVGGQGTYGYTF.

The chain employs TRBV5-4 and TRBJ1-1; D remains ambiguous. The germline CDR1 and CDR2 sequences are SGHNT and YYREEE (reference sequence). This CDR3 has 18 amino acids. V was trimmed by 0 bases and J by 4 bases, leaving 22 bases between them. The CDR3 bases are TGTGCCAGCAGCTTGGGTCGGCCCGGCCCAACAATGGGCACTGAAGCTTTCTTT. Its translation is CASSLGRPGPTMGTEAFF.

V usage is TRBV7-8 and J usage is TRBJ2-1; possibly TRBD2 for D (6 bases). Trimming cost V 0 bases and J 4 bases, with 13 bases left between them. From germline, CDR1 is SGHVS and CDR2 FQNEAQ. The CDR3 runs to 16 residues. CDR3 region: CASSLAPTRTYNEQFF. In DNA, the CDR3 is TGTGCCAGCAGCTTAGCCCCGACTAGAACGTACAATGAGCAGTTCTTC.

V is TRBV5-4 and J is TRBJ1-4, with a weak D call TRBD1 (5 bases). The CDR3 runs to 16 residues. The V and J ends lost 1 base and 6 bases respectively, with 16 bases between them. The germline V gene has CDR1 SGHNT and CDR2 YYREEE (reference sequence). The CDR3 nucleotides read TGTGCCAGCAGCTTGACGCAGGGACTAGGAGATGAAAAACTGTTTTTT. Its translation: CASSLTQGLGDEKLFF.

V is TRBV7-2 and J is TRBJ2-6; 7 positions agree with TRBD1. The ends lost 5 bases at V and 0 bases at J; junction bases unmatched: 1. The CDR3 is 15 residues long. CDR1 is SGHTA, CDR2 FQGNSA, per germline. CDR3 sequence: CASSRTGSGANVLTF. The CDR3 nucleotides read TGTGCCAGCAGCAGGACAGGCTCTGGGGCCAACGTCCTGACTTTC.

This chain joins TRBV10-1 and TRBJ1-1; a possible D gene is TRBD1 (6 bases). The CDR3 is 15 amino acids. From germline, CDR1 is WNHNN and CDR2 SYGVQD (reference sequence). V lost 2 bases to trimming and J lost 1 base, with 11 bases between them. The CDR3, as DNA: TGCGCCAGCAGTGAGGTCGGACAGCCGAACACTGAAGCTTTCTTT. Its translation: CASSEVGQPNTEAFF.

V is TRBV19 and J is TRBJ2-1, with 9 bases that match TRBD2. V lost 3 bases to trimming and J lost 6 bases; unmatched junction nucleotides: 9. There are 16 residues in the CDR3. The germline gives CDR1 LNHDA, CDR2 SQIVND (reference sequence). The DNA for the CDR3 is TGTGCCAGTAGTATCCCGGCGGGAGGGCAGGGCAATGAGCAGTTCTTC. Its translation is CASSIPAGGQGNEQFF. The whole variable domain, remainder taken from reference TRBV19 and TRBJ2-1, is DGGITQSPKYLFRKEGQNVTLSCEQNLNHDAMYWYRQDPGQGLRLIYYSQIVNDFQKGDIAEGYSVSREKKESFPLTVTSAQKNPTAFYLCASSIPAGGQGNEQFFGPGTRLTVL.

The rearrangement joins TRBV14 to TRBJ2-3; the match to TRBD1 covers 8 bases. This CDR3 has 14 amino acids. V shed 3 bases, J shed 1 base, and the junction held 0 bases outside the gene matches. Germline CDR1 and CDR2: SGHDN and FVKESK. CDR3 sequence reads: CASSQGQGTDTQYF. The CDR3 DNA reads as TGTGCCAGCAGCCAGGGACAGGGCACAGATACGCAGTATTTT.

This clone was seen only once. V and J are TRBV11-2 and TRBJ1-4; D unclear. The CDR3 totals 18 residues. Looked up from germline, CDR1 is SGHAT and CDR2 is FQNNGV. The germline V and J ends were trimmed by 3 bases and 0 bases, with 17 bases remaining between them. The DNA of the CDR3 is TGTGCCAGCAGCTTGCGATACGGGGTTTCTTCAACTAATGAAAAACTGTTTTTT. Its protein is CASSLRYGVSSTNEKLFF.

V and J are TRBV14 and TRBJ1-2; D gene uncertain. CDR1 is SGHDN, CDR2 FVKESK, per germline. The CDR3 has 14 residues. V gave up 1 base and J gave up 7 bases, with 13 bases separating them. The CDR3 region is CASSQVVGPGGYTF. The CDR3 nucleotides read TGTGCCAGCAGCCAAGTAGTAGGCCCCGGTGGCTACACCTTC.

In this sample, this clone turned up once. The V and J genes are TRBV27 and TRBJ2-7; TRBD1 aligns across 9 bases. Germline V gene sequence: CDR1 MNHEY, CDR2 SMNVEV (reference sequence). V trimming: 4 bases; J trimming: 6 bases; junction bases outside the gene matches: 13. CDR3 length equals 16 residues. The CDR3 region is CASSYFWDRDHSEQYF. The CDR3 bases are TGTGCCAGCAGTTACTTTTGGGACAGGGACCATTCCGAGCAGTACTTC.

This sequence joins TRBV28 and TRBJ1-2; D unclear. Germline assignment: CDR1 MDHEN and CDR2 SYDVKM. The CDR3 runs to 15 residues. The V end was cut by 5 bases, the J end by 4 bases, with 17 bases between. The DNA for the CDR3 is TGTGCCAGCAGTCCCTACCGACGGGTCGGCTATGGCTACACCTTC. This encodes CASSPYRRVGYGYTF.

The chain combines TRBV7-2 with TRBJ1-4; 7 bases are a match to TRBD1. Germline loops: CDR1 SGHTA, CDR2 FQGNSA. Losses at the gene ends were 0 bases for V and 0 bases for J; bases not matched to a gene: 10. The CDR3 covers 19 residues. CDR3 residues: CASSLAYRGRSATNEKLFF. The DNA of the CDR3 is TGTGCCAGCAGCTTAGCTTACAGGGGTCGGTCGGCAACTAATGAAAAACTGTTTTTT.

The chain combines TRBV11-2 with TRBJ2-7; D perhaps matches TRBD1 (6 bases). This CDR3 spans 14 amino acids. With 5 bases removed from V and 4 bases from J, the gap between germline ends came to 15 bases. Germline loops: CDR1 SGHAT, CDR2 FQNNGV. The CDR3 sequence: CASSRGQGGYEQYF. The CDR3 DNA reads TGTGCCAGCAGCCGGGGACAAGGAGGTTACGAGCAGTACTTC.

CDR3: CASSGAGHTIYF. In DNA, the CDR3 is TGCGCCAGCAGTGGGGCGGGCCACACCATATATTTT. The V and J genes are TRBV10-2 and TRBJ1-3; D not certain. V was trimmed by 4 bases and J by 8 bases, leaving 9 bases between them. The CDR3 covers 12 residues. Germline CDR1 and CDR2: WSHSY and SAAADI.

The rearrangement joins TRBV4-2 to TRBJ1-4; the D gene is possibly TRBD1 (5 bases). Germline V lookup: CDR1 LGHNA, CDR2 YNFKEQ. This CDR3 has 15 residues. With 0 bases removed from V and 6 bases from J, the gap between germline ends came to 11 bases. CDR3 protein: CASSQDPGTDEKLFF. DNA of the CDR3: TGTGCCAGCAGCCAAGACCCCGGGACGGATGAAAAACTGTTTTTT.

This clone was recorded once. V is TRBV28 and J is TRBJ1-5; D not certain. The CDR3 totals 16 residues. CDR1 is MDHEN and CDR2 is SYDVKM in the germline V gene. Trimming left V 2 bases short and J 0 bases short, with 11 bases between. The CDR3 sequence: CASSLPTAHSNQPQHF. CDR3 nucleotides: TGTGCCAGCAGTTTACCCACAGCTCATAGCAATCAGCCCCAGCATTTT.

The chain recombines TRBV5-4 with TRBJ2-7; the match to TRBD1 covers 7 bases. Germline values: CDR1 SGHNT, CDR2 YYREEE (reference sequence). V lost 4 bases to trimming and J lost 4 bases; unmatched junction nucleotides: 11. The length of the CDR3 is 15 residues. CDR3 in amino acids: CASSREQGLGYEQYF. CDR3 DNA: TGTGCCAGCAGCCGAGAACAGGGGCTGGGGTACGAGCAGTACTTC. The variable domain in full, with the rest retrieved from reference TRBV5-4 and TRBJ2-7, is ETGVTQSPTHLIKTRGQQVTLRCSSQSGHNTVSWYQQALGQGPQFIFQYYREEENGRGNFPPRFSGLQFPNYSSELNVNALELDDSALYLCASSREQGLGYEQYFGPGTRLTVT.

The CDR3 loop reads CASSSKSGSAYEQYF. Here the CDR3 DNA reads TGTGCCAGCAGTTCTAAGAGCGGGTCCGCCTACGAGCAGTACTTC. This chain joins TRBV6-5 and TRBJ2-7, with a possible D match to TRBD2 (6 bases). The germline CDR1 and CDR2 sequences are MNHEY and SVGAGI. Trimming took 4 bases from V and 2 from J, leaving 15 bases between them. The CDR3 covers 15 residues.

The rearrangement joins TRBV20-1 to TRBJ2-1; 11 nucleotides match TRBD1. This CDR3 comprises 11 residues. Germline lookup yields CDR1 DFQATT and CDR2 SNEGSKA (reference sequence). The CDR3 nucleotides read TGCAGCGGACAGGGGGCAAATGAGCAGTTCTTC. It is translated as CSGQGANEQFF.

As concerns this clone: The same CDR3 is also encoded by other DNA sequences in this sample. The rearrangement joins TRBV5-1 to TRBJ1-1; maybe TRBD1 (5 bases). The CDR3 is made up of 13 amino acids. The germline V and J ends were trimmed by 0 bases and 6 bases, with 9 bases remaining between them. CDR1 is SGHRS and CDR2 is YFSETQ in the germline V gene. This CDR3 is CASSLVGESEAFF. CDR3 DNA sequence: TGCGCCAGCAGCTTGGTAGGGGAATCTGAAGCTTTCTTT.

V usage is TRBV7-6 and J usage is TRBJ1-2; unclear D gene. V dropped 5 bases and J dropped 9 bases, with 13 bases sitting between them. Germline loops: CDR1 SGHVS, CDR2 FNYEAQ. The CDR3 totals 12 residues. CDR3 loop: CASSTWSGSYTF. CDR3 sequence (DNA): TGTGCCAGCAGCACATGGTCGGGGAGCTACACCTTC.

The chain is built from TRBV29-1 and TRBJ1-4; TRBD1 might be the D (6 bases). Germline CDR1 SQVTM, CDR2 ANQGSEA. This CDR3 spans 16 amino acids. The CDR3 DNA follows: TGCACCGCCTCCCTTAAGCAGACCCAGGGGAGTGAAAAACTGTTTTTT. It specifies CTASLKQTQGSEKLFF.

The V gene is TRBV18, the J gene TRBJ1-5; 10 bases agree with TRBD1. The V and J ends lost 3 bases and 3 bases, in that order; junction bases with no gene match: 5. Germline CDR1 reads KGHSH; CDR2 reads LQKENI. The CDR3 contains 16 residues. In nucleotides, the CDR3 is TGTGCCAGCTCACCGAGGGACAGGGGAATCAATCAGCCCCAGCATTTT. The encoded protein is CASSPRDRGINQPQHF.

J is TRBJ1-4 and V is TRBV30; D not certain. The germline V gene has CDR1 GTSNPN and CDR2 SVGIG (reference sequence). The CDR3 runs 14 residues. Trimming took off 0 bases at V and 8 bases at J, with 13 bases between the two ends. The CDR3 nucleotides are TGTGCCTGGAGTGTTTTTTCAGTAGAAGAAAAACTGTTTTTT. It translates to CAWSVFSVEEKLFF.

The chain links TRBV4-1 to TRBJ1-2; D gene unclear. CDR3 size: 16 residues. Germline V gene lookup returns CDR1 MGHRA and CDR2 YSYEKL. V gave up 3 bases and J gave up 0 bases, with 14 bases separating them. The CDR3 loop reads CASSHPSTASNYGYTF. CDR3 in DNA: TGCGCCAGCAGCCATCCATCGACGGCTTCTAACTATGGCTACACCTTC.

The CDR3, as DNA: TGTGCCAGCAGTTTATTAGCGGGAGGAGGCTACAATGAGCAGTTCTTC. Encoded protein: CASSLLAGGGYNEQFF. The V and J genes are TRBV28 and TRBJ2-1, with TRBD2 matching 10 bases. The CDR3 runs 16 residues. CDR1 is MDHEN, CDR2 SYDVKM, per germline. V dropped 1 base and J dropped 3; count of bases not matched to a gene: 3.

The CDR3 DNA is TGTGCCAGCAAGACCTACGAGCAGTACTTC. It codes for CASKTYEQYF. This chain uses TRBV7-2 with TRBJ2-7; D not certain. The CDR3 extends over 10 amino acids. Looked up from germline, CDR1 is SGHTA and CDR2 is FQGNSA. Trimming pared 7 bases from V and 2 bases from J, leaving 3 bases between. Variable domain in full (rest from reference TRBV7-2 and TRBJ2-7): GAGVSQSPSNKVTEKGKDVELRCDPISGHTALYWYRQSLGQGLEFLIYFQGNSAPDKSGLPSDRFSAERTGGSVSTLTIQRTQQEDSAVYLCASKTYEQYFGPGTRLTVT.

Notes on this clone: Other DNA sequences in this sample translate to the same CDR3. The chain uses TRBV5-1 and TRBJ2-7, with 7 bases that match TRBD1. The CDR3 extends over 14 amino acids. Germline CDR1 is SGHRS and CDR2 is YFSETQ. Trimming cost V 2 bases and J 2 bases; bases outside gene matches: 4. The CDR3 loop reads CASSLAQGAYEQYF. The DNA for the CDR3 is TGCGCCAGCAGCTTAGCCCAGGGGGCCTACGAGCAGTACTTC.

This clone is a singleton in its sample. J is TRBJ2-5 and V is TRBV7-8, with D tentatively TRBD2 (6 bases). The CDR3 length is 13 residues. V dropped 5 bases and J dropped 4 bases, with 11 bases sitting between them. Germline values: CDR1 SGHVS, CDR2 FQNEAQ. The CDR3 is CASSAGPRETQYF. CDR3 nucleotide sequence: TGTGCCAGCAGCGCGGGGCCTCGAGAGACCCAGTACTTC.